What follows is one T cell receptor beta chain and its context. In TCRdb, the 5' RACE reads were re-called with MiXCR into one record per CDR3 protein. The repertoire holds 80,000 to 100,000 distinct CDR3 sequences, approximately 15% seen once, with about 7.5% in the top ten. This sample was taken from a study of early T cells in non-severe SARS-CoV-2 infection. The CDR3 totals 16 residues. With V trimmed by 5 bases and J by 1 base, 5 bases remained unmatched. Germline CDR1 is SGHNT and CDR2 is YENEEA. The receptor comes from an adult who was a healthcare worker with PCR-confirmed SARS-CoV-2 infection or an uninfected control (not recorded which). The chain recombines TRBV11-3 with TRBJ2-1; 10 bases match TRBD1. The sequenced sample consisted of whole blood. CDR3: CASSRRGQGSYNEQFF. The CDR3 DNA is TGTGCCAGCAGCCGGCGGGGACAGGGGTCCTACAATGAGCAGTTCTTC.